This T cell receptor beta chain was recovered during a study of cytomegalovirus exposure and HLA in healthy donors. Study-wide results and limits: Three chains tied to CMV proved CMV antigen-specific in vitro. The study reported that TCR beta sequences accurately predicted HLA-A and HLA-B alleles in most subjects. The study recorded 164 TCR beta chains that were cytomegalovirus-associated.

The primer mix had 60 Vbeta and 13 Jbeta primers. Generated by immunoSEQ multiplex PCR, the TCRdb table keeps only in-frame clones and is missing some. Its table records fewer than 150,000 clones. On this clone: Its antigen is not known.

Per the germline V gene, CDR1 is MNHEY and CDR2 is SVGAGI. The CDR3 has 15 amino acids. Germline trimming cut 5 bases from V and 8 bases from J; bases unmatched to any gene: 12. The chain is built from TRBV6-5 and TRBJ2-1; 7 bases agree with TRBD2. The sequenced sample consisted of PBMCs. The TCR sequence derives from a man between 18 and 35 years old in good health and CMV-seronegative. The CDR3 sequence is CASSLTSDVNDEQFF. As DNA, the CDR3 is TGTGCCAGCAGTCTAACTAGCGACGTTAACGATGAGCAGTTCTTC.